These T cell receptor beta chains were read from a single sample in a study of cytomegalovirus exposure and HLA in healthy donors. Assay used: immunoSEQ multiplex PCR; TCRdb lists only in-frame clones, some missing. The data contain about 200,000 clones, approximately 82% of them singletons. The sequenced material came from PBMCs. These receptors came from a male donor in good health and CMV-seronegative. The CDR3 runs from the conserved cysteine through the conserved F or W. A D gene is named only where the DNA matches it firmly. Clone sizes are given selectively: once, few, many, or a class where the clone is expanded.

.	TRBV7-8	TRBD1	TRBJ2-5	CASSPRYRGQETQYF	TGTGCCAGCAGCCCCCGGTACAGGGGGCAAGAGACCCAGTACTTC
.	TRBV2	TRBD2	TRBJ2-2	CAGGGGDRTGELFF	TGTGCCGGCGGGGGAGGGGATCGAACCGGGGAGCTGTTTTTT
.	TRBV28	.	TRBJ1-1	CASSLSPTGNTEAFF	TGTGCCAGCAGCTTATCCCCTACAGGGAACACTGAAGCTTTCTTT
few	TRBV6-6	.	TRBJ1-1	CASSYGTSEAFF	TGTGCCAGCAGTTACGGGACATCCGAAGCTTTCTTT
.	TRBV10-2	TRBD2	TRBJ2-1	CASSVGLAGGYNEQFF	TGCGCCAGCAGTGTTGGACTAGCGGGAGGCTACAATGAGCAGTTCTTC
.	TRBV6-1	TRBD2	TRBJ2-7	CASMGVRTSVNEQYF	TGTGCCAGCATGGGGGTACGGACTAGCGTTAACGAGCAGTACTTC
.	TRBV18	.	TRBJ1-4	CASSTTMGGTNEKLFF	TGTGCCAGCTCAACGACGATGGGGGGTACTAATGAAAAACTGTTTTTT
.	TRBV27	.	TRBJ2-3	CASSPPAGIPNTDTQYF	TGTGCCAGCAGTCCGCCAGCCGGGATACCCAACACAGATACGCAGTATTTT
.	TRBV7-8	.	TRBJ1-6	CASSLLRARGNSPLHF	TGTGCCAGCAGCTTACTGCGGGCCAGGGGAAATTCACCCCTCCACTTT
.	TRBV10-1	TRBD1	TRBJ2-2	CASKGARTGELFF	TGCGCCAGCAAGGGGGCGCGTACCGGGGAGCTGTTTTTT
.	TRBV6-1	.	TRBJ2-1	CASSEVVGGKEQFF	TGTGCCAGCAGTGAAGTCGTGGGAGGAAAGGAGCAGTTCTTC
.	TRBV11-2	.	TRBJ2-6	CASSFQGTKSGANVLTF	TGTGCCAGCAGCTTTCAGGGGACTAAATCTGGGGCCAACGTCCTGACTTTC
.	TRBV13	TRBD2	TRBJ2-7	CASSTSVSYEQYF	TGTGCCAGCAGCACTAGCGTCTCCTACGAGCAGTACTTC
.	TRBV5-8	TRBD1	TRBJ1-2	CASSRRDSLYGYTF	TGTGCCAGCAGCCGCCGGGACAGTCTCTATGGCTACACCTTC
.	TRBV5-4	TRBD2	TRBJ2-1	CASSLAGGRLNNEQFF	TGTGCCAGCAGCTTGGCGGGAGGGAGATTAAACAATGAGCAGTTCTTC
.	TRBV2	.	TRBJ2-4	CASSEGAGDIQYF	TGTGCCAGCAGTGAGGGGGCCGGGGACATTCAGTACTTC
once	TRBV28	TRBD2	TRBJ2-1	CASSFRGGNNEQFF	TGTGCCAGCAGTTTCCGGGGGGGTAACAATGAGCAGTTCTTC
.	TRBV5-1	.	TRBJ2-7	CASSLGGYYEQYF	TGCGCCAGCAGCTTGGGTGGGTACTACGAGCAGTACTTC
.	TRBV28	.	TRBJ2-1	CASSLTGGNYNEQFF	TGTGCCAGCAGTTTAACCGGGGGAAACTACAATGAGCAGTTCTTC
.	TRBV11-2	.	TRBJ1-3	CASSFKPGHLSGNTIYF	TGTGCCAGCAGCTTCAAACCGGGACACCTCTCTGGAAACACCATATATTTT
.	TRBV5-1	TRBD1	TRBJ2-7	CASSFLTGAYEQYF	TGCGCCAGCAGCTTCCTAACAGGGGCCTACGAGCAGTACTTC
few	TRBV18	TRBD1	TRBJ1-1	CASSPQGQGASWAFF	TGTGCCAGCTCACCGCAGGGACAGGGGGCCTCATGGGCTTTCTTT
.	TRBV5-8	.	TRBJ1-4	CASSIRGRDGEKLFF	TGTGCCAGCAGCATCCGCGGCAGGGATGGAGAAAAACTGTTTTTT
.	TRBV19	TRBD2	TRBJ2-1	CASSQALAGGSSYNEQFF	TGTGCCAGTAGCCAGGCACTAGCGGGAGGGAGCTCCTACAATGAGCAGTTCTTC
.	TRBV9	.	TRBJ2-2	CASSEDSRRDTGELFF	TGTGCCAGCAGCGAGGACAGTCGGCGCGACACCGGGGAGCTGTTTTTT
.	TRBV9	TRBD1	TRBJ2-2	CASSVEGTGGAGELFF	TGTGCCAGCAGCGTAGAAGGGACAGGGGGCGCCGGGGAGCTGTTTTTT
.	TRBV5-1	TRBD1	TRBJ2-7	CASSLFDTDRGWDYEQYF	TGCGCCAGCAGCTTGTTCGACACCGACAGGGGATGGGACTACGAGCAGTACTTC
once	TRBV11-2	.	TRBJ1-2	CASSLDFQGNYGYTF	TGTGCCAGCAGCTTAGATTTCCAGGGAAACTATGGCTACACCTTC
.	TRBV2	.	TRBJ2-5	CASSESRVAQETQYF	TGTGCCAGCAGTGAGAGCAGGGTAGCCCAAGAGACCCAGTACTTC
.	TRBV12-5	TRBD1	TRBJ1-3	CASGLVRDSLSGNTIYF	TGTGCTAGTGGTTTGGTCCGGGACAGCCTCTCTGGAAACACCATATATTTT
.	TRBV30	.	TRBJ2-6	CAWSGQFISGANVLTF	TGTGCCTGGAGTGGACAGTTTATCTCTGGGGCCAACGTCCTGACTTTC
.	TRBV28	TRBD2	TRBJ2-1	CASSLGTTLNEQFF	TGTGCCAGCAGTTTAGGGACTACTCTCAATGAGCAGTTCTTC
once	TRBV28	.	TRBJ1-2	CASSEDSYGYTF	TGTGCCAGCAGTGAGGACAGCTATGGCTACACCTTC
.	TRBV25-1	.	TRBJ1-3	CASKQGRSGNTIYF	TGTGCCAGCAAACAGGGCCGCTCTGGAAACACCATATATTTT
.	TRBV15	TRBD1	TRBJ2-4	CATSPGTVSIQYF	TGTGCCACCAGTCCCGGGACAGTGTCCATTCAGTACTTC
.	TRBV14	.	TRBJ2-7	CASRHQGMHEQYF	TGTGCCAGCAGGCATCAGGGGATGCACGAGCAGTACTTC
.	TRBV28	.	TRBJ2-3	CASSQTGSSTDTQYF	TGTGCCAGCAGTCAGACAGGTTCTAGCACAGATACGCAGTATTTT
.	TRBV15	TRBD1	TRBJ2-3	CATSSPGTGVHTQYF	TGTGCCACCAGCAGCCCCGGGACAGGGGTGCATACGCAGTATTTT
once	TRBV2	.	TRBJ1-2	CASSASGSYGYTF	TGTGCCAGCAGTGCATCGGGGTCTTATGGCTACACCTTC
.	TRBV6-6	.	TRBJ2-7	CASSYTSYEQYF	TGTGCCAGCAGTTACACTTCCTACGAGCAGTACTTC
.	TRBV18	.	TRBJ2-7	CASSSATNRVPYEQYF	TGTGCCAGCTCATCGGCAACTAACAGGGTACCCTACGAGCAGTACTTC
.	TRBV5-6	TRBD2	TRBJ2-3	CASSGPFGLVGDGSDTQYF	TGTGCCAGCAGCGGGCCCTTTGGACTAGTGGGAGACGGTTCAGATACGCAGTATTTT
.	TRBV9	TRBD2	TRBJ2-3	CASSEGTSGDTDTQYF	TGTGCCAGCAGCGAGGGGACTAGCGGTGACACAGATACGCAGTATTTT
.	TRBV27	TRBD2	TRBJ2-7	CASSLFAGGDYEQYF	TGTGCCAGCAGTTTATTTGCGGGAGGTGACTACGAGCAGTACTTC
.	TRBV6-1	TRBD2	TRBJ2-2	CASSEASGRGTGELFF	TGTGCCAGCAGTGAGGCTAGCGGGAGAGGAACCGGGGAGCTGTTTTTT
.	TRBV19	TRBD2	TRBJ2-1	CASSKGTSGRTNEQFF	TGTGCCAGTAGTAAAGGGACTAGCGGAAGAACCAATGAGCAGTTCTTC
few	TRBV6-1	.	TRBJ1-1	CASSDTYRLITEAFF	TGTGCCAGCAGTGATACGTACAGGTTAATCACTGAAGCTTTCTTT
.	TRBV5-1	.	TRBJ2-3	CASSLAADTDTQYF	TGCGCCAGCAGCTTAGCGGCGGACACAGATACGCAGTATTTT
.	TRBV5-8	TRBD1	TRBJ2-7	CASSLVAGGSIRYEQYF	TGTGCCAGCAGCTTGGTGGCAGGGGGTTCCATCAGGTACGAGCAGTACTTC
.	TRBV7-9	TRBD2	TRBJ2-5	CASLPGGGHETQYF	TGTGCCAGTCTCCCGGGGGGGGGCCATGAGACCCAGTACTTC